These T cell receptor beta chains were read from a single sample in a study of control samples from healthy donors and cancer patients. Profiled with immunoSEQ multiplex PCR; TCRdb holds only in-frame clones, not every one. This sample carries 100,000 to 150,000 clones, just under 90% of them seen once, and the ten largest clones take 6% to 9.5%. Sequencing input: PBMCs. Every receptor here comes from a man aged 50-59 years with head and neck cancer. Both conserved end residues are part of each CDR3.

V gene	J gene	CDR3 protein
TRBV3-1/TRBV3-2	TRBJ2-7	CASSPPGNSNYEQYF
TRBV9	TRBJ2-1	CASSVGGEQFF
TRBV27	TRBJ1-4	CATRGQGREKLFF
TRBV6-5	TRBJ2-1	CASSSLTSGRANEQFF
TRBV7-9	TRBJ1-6	CASSPNTGGNSPLHF
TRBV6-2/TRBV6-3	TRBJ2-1	CASSPHSTEYNEQFF
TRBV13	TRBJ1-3	CASSLRHTIYF
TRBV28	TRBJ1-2	CASSLGGQPNYGYTF
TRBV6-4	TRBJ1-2	CASSDPLLRVGGYTF
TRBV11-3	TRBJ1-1	CASSFGPNTEAFF
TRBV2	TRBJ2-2	CAIWTGELFF
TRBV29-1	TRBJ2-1	CSVEDNSLYNEQFF
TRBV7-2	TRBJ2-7	CASSLDASGHSYEQYF
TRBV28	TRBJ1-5	CASSLVGGDQPQHF
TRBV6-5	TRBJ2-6	CASRGSGANVLTF
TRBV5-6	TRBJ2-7	CASSLGYSYEQYF
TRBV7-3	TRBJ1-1	CANSSQWGTEAFF
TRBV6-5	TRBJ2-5	CASSYSSFLNRETQYF
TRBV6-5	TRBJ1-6	CASSYRDRMFNSPLHF